This entry is about one TCR beta chain. No antigen is known for it. The same CDR3 arises from other DNA sequences in this sample as well. These data belong to a study of OX40 agonist ivuxolimab in advanced cancers. Regarding the study as a whole: Nonresponders included some who also had low normalized T-cell clonal expansion.

Germline loops: CDR1 SGHTA, CDR2 FQGNSA. V was trimmed by 2 bases and J by 1 base, leaving 5 bases between them. The CDR3 length is 13 residues. Libraries were prepared by immunoSEQ multiplex PCR; TCRdb keeps only in-frame clonotypes and omits some of them. This table holds 30,000 to 35,000 clones, roughly three quarters found once. This TCR derives from an adult with an advanced solid tumor such as melanoma, head and neck, liver or kidney cancer. The chain employs TRBV7-2 and TRBJ2-5; D is unclear. The sequences come from CD4+ or CD8+ T cells sorted from blood, collected in a trial of the OX40 agonist ivuxolimab. Written as DNA, the CDR3 is TGTGCCAGCAGCTTAACCCCCCAAGAGACCCAGTACTTC. Translated: CASSLTPQETQYF. The whole variable domain, remainder taken from reference TRBV7-2 and TRBJ2-5, is GAGVSQSPSNKVTEKGKDVELRCDPISGHTALYWYRQSLGQGLEFLIYFQGNSAPDKSGLPSDRFSAERTGGSVSTLTIQRTQQEDSAVYLCASSLTPQETQYFGPGTRLLVL.